The sequence of this T cell receptor (beta chain) was determined in a study of T cell repertoires in cytomegalovirus infection. Study context: An indication of both CMV infection and matching HLA type came from public TCR beta signatures.

Remarks on this clonotype: Its antigen is unknown.

CDR1 is DFQATT and CDR2 is SNEGSKA in the germline V gene (reference sequence). There are 13 residues in the CDR3. Trimming removed 4 bases from V and 2 bases from J; junction bases left unmatched: 3. General study findings and limits: Dominating the ex vivo response were TCR beta clonotypes that were CMV-specific and HLA-C-restricted. Identification of carriers of CMV plus the relevant HLA was achieved through cumulative public TCR beta family frequency.

TCRdb recomputed calls from the reads with MiXCR, one row per CDR3 protein. This table has around 280,000 distinct CDR3 sequences, roughly a tenth appearing once. The sequence came from a human donor in good health (CMV status not recorded). Some clones in this sample may be carry-over from other donors' samples. Sequencing was carried out using PBMCs. V is TRBV20-1 and J is TRBJ1-2, with 8 bases fitting TRBD1. The CDR3 region is CSATGQGNYGYTF. CDR3 in DNA: TGCAGTGCTACTGGACAGGGCAACTATGGCTACACCTTC.